This T cell receptor (beta chain) was identified during a study of cytomegalovirus exposure and HLA in healthy donors. Study results and limitations: Both high specificity and high sensitivity reportedly marked the classifier's diagnosis of cytomegalovirus status. Apart from CMV serostatus, no immune exposure information was available.

Donors were nominally healthy when sampled, though unrecorded immune exposures were likely. Concerning this clone itself: Its target is unknown.

The CDR3 totals 13 residues. Germline V CDR1 and CDR2: ENHRY, SYGVKD. V was shortened by 4 bases and J by 5 bases, with 8 bases between the two germline ends. PCR involved 60 Vbeta and 13 Jbeta primers. Profiling relied on immunoSEQ multiplex PCR, and the TCRdb table lists in-frame clones only, not all of them. The ten most abundant clones cover 9% to 15% of a sample with about 52,000 clones. This clonotype originated in a woman aged 55-75 years in good health and CMV-seropositive. Sequenced sample: PBMCs. The rearrangement links TRBV10-3 to TRBJ2-2; no clear D. CDR3 amino acids: CAISAERTGELFF. The CDR3 DNA reads as TGTGCCATCAGTGCGGAGCGTACCGGGGAGCTGTTTTTT.